This entry is about one TCR beta chain. Its antigen is not known. These data are taken from a study of T cells expressing NK-cell markers. Turning to the study itself: Underlying the TCR beta repertoires were sorted CD3+CD56+NKG2C+, CD3+CD56+NKG2C- and CD3+CD56-NKG2C+ T cells. Sequencing covered eight donors, seven HCMV-seropositive and one seronegative.

Overall study findings and caveats: Specificity for HCMV among expanded NKG2C+ T cell clones was not established.

TCRdb reprocessed the 5' RACE reads; each CDR3 protein has one entry and no DNA is given. Its table records around 550,000 distinct CDR3 sequences. The sequenced sample was blood T cells: a sorted CD56 or NKG2C T cell subset, CD4+ or CD8+ T cells, or bulk PBMC T cells (not recorded which). The clonotype comes from a man aged 18 to 35 in good health.

This CDR3 reads CSAWRGRGEAFF. The chain has TRBV20-1 and TRBJ1-1; the D gene TCRdb calls, TRBD1, cannot be checked with no DNA. The CDR3 extends over 12 amino acids. From germline, CDR1 is DFQATT and CDR2 SNEGSKA (reference sequence).